The source of this T cell receptor (beta chain) is a study of identical twins. Study results and caveats: The degree of excess twin sharing was weaker in beta out-of-frame sequences.

Each CDR3 protein gets one entry after TCRdb re-called the 5' RACE reads with MiXCR. The sample includes about 240,000 distinct CDR3 sequences, over 9.5% seen only once; the top ten take 9% to 10%. This clonotype was detected many times. Its antigen is as yet unknown. Germline V CDR1 and CDR2: SGHRS, YFSETQ. Trimming at V came to 4 bases and at J to 4 bases, leaving 3 bases not matched to a gene. This CDR3 has 15 amino acids. The sequence was obtained from a man aged 50 or older in good health. V gene TRBV5-1 combines with J gene TRBJ2-2, with 11 bases fitting TRBD1. Source material: memory T cells sorted from blood. CDR3 coding DNA: TGCGCCAGCAGCGGCGGGACAGGGGGCACCGGGGAGCTGTTTTTT. Protein sequence: CASSGGTGGTGELFF.